These T cell receptor beta chains were read from a single sample in a study of long-term antiretroviral therapy in people with HIV. The protocol was immunoSEQ multiplex PCR, while the TCRdb copy is restricted to in-frame clones and leaves out a portion. The table includes 15,000 or so clones, approximately 72% detected once. Sequences were derived from unsorted PBMCs, sampled nearly 3.3 years after starting antiretroviral therapy. Every receptor here comes from a woman in her 40s with HIV. CDR3s leave out the opening cysteine and the closing phenylalanine or tryptophan. The D gene is left open where the match is weak.

v_gene	d_gene	j_gene	CDR3aa
TRBV9	TRBD1	TRBJ1-5	ASSVGTVKQPQH
TRBV30	NA	TRBJ1-1	AWSRAVNTEAF
TRBV5-1	NA	TRBJ2-1	ASSWTFDGNEQF
TRBV6-5	NA	TRBJ1-2	ASSYRGLRGYT
TRBV4-3	NA	TRBJ2-5	ASSQDLGPRETQY
TRBV7-2	TRBD2	TRBJ2-1	ASSLFGGAVNEQF
TRBV6-6	NA	TRBJ2-7	ASSRRRESYEQY
TRBV29-1	TRBD1	TRBJ1-4	SAGQGTNEKLF
TRBV7-8	NA	TRBJ1-4	ASSLGGSTNEKLF
TRBV29-1	NA	TRBJ2-7	SVDSAFGLTYEQY
TRBV11-2	NA	TRBJ2-3	ASSQDSFSDTQY
TRBV5-6	NA	TRBJ1-2	ASSPEASPIYGYT
TRBV6-6	NA	TRBJ1-1	ASSSQGWNTEAF
TRBV6-6	NA	TRBJ1-1	ASSYEGSGNTEAF
TRBV10-3	TRBD2	TRBJ2-3	AISNRLAGGLTDTQY
TRBV10-3	TRBD1	TRBJ1-2	AINRGGRDPNYGYT
TRBV29-1	TRBD1	TRBJ1-3	SVGTGATGNTIY
TRBV10-3	NA	TRBJ1-2	AISEGRTSYGYT
TRBV30	NA	TRBJ2-5	AWSVGLGKETQY
TRBV18	TRBD1	TRBJ2-3	ASSPQIGQEAGTDTQY
TRBV12-5	NA	TRBJ2-7	ASGLFTFPPPYEQY
TRBV5-1	NA	TRBJ2-1	ASSLARLGHTNEQF
TRBV25-1	NA	TRBJ1-3	ASSPTSTSGNTIY
TRBV30	NA	TRBJ1-3	ACSPAGGLGNTIY
TRBV7-2	NA	TRBJ1-3	ASSPAGRQGPGNTIY
TRBV5-6	TRBD2	TRBJ2-3	ASSLGLAGRADTQY
TRBV29-1	NA	TRBJ1-2	SGVSGGGYGYT
TRBV6-5	TRBD1	TRBJ2-7	ASSRNRGWGYEQY
TRBV4-3	NA	TRBJ2-6	ASSQGQPDSGANVLT
TRBV7-8	NA	TRBJ2-2	ASSLAQGLNTGELF
TRBV10-3	TRBD2	TRBJ2-3	AISDGTSGDTDTQY
TRBV7-9	TRBD1	TRBJ1-1	ASSHKTGLGTEAF
TRBV6-1	NA	TRBJ1-1	ASRMGQSEAF
TRBV7-7	TRBD1	TRBJ2-5	ASSLIPGQVETQY
TRBV5-5	TRBD1	TRBJ1-6	ASSLEQGGLPLH
TRBV11-1	NA	TRBJ1-1	ASSLGGGRNTEAF
TRBV14	TRBD1	TRBJ1-4	ASSQGGQANEKLF